Below are 10 T cell receptor beta chains sequenced from a single sample in a study of blood T cell repertoires in COVID-19. TCRdb's table, derived via immunoSEQ multiplex PCR, lists solely in-frame clones and lacks some. The data hold approximately 150,000 clones, with about 86% observed a single time. Sequencing was performed on peripheral blood. The receptors derive from an older woman with acute or convalescent COVID-19.

This clone was counted a few times. The genes are TRBV19 and TRBJ1-6; a possible D gene is TRBD1 (5 bases). The CDR3 is 16 residues long. V was clipped by 4 bases and J by 13 bases, with 23 bases between them. Germline CDR1 and CDR2: LNHDA and SQIVND (reference sequence). The CDR3 nucleotides are TGTGCCAGTAGTACGAACCCTTGGGGCACTACTTCGCCCCTCCACTTT. Protein: CASSTNPWGTTSPLHF.

V and J are TRBV14 and TRBJ1-1; a possible D gene is TRBD1 (6 bases). The V gene lost 1 base and the J gene lost 0 bases, with 9 bases spanning the gap. The CDR3 has 15 residues. Germline CDR1 and CDR2: SGHDN and FVKESK. CDR3 amino acids: CASSQAGALNTEAFF. Written as DNA, the CDR3 is TGTGCCAGCAGCCAAGCAGGGGCACTGAACACTGAAGCTTTCTTT.

In this sample, this clone turned up many times. Additional DNA sequences in this sample encode the identical CDR3. This chain joins TRBV20-1 and TRBJ2-7; TRBD1 is a possible D gene (5 bases). From germline, CDR1 is DFQATT and CDR2 SNEGSKA (reference sequence). CDR3 length: 11 amino acids. V was shortened by 3 bases and J by 5 bases, with 8 bases between the two germline ends. CDR3 amino acids: CSARSGHEQYF. The CDR3 DNA reads TGCAGTGCTAGGTCAGGGCACGAGCAGTACTTC.

Concerning this clone itself: Within the sample, other DNA sequences also encode this same CDR3. The chain links TRBV5-1 to TRBJ1-1; TRBD1 matches 9 bases. The CDR3 is 14 amino acids. The V and J ends lost 4 bases and 3 bases, in that order; junction bases with no gene match: 4. CDR1 SGHRS and CDR2 YFSETQ come from the germline V gene. In DNA, the CDR3 is TGCGCCAGCAGCCGGGGACAGGGAGACACTGAAGCTTTCTTT. It translates to CASSRGQGDTEAFF.

The V call is TRBV6-5, the J call TRBJ2-7, with 13 bases matching TRBD2. The CDR3 has 14 residues. In germline, CDR1 is MNHEY, CDR2 SVGAGI. Trimming removed 6 bases from V and 4 bases from J; junction bases left unmatched: 3. The CDR3 is CASSRTSGGYEQYF. The CDR3 DNA follows: TGTGCCAGCAGCAGGACTAGCGGGGGTTACGAGCAGTACTTC.

This chain joins TRBV6-6 and TRBJ2-1, with 8 bases aligning to TRBD2. Germline CDR1 reads MNHNY; CDR2 reads SVGAGI (reference sequence). The CDR3 runs to 13 residues. J gave up 0 bases and V 10 bases, and 2 bases lay outside the gene matches. CDR3 sequence reads: CAISGSSYNEQFF. CDR3 in DNA: TGTGCCATCAGCGGGAGCTCCTACAATGAGCAGTTCTTC.

This clone was picked up one time. The gene calls are TRBV6-5 and TRBJ1-1; no clear D gene. Germline CDR1 reads MNHEY; CDR2 reads SVGAGI. This CDR3 comprises 15 residues. V dropped 0 bases and J dropped 5 bases, with 13 bases sitting between them. In nucleotides, the CDR3 is TGTGCCAGCAGTTACTCACCCGGGAGGAGAACTGAAGCTTTCTTT. This gives the protein CASSYSPGRRTEAFF.

A word on this clone: The same CDR3 also results from other DNA sequences found in this sample. The chain combines TRBV5-1 with TRBJ2-7; 10 bases fit TRBD1. V lost 5 bases, J lost 4 bases, and 9 bases stayed unmatched. Germline V gives CDR1 SGHRS, CDR2 YFSETQ. The CDR3 loop spans 15 amino acids. The CDR3 DNA is TGCGCCAGCAGTTTAGGCGGGACAGGGGTGTACGAGCAGTACTTC. Its translation: CASSLGGTGVYEQYF.

This clone occurred once. This chain links TRBV4-1 with TRBJ1-1, with D perhaps TRBD1 (6 bases). This CDR3 comprises 16 residues. The V and J ends lost 0 bases and 5 bases respectively, with 16 bases between them. The V gene's germline CDR1 is MGHRA and CDR2 YSYEKL. The CDR3 nucleotides read TGCGCCAGCAGCCAAGATCTGGGCAGGGGAGTGACTGAAGCTTTCTTT. It translates to CASSQDLGRGVTEAFF.

V is TRBV6-2 or TRBV6-3 and J is TRBJ1-6; D is unclear. The CDR3 is 18 residues long. The germline V gene encodes CDR1 MNHEY and CDR2 SVGEGT. Trimming stripped 0 bases from V and 3 bases from J, with 15 bases between. The chain's CDR3 is CASSYSTGITIYNSPLHF. CDR3 bases: TGTGCCAGCAGTTACTCGACGGGAATCACTATCTATAATTCACCCCTCCACTTT.